The text below deals with one T cell receptor beta chain. In the original analysis: Amplified reference gene primers provided the basis for estimating nucleated cell counts. Sequencing was performed with immunoSEQ multiplex PCR; in TCRdb, only in-frame clones are kept and a portion is missing. That table gives V, J and clone size, and the DNA gave D and trimming. Of 50,000 or so clones listed, about 76% are singletons. The sample belongs to a study of blood T cell repertoires in COVID-19. Study context: Collection of acute and convalescent COVID-19 samples took place in the United States, Italy and Spain. T cells, B-cell-depleted T cells, or PBMCs provided the cDNA or gDNA that served as material.

The sequenced sample was peripheral blood. The TCR was taken from a human donor with active or convalescent COVID-19. The donor label of this sample is uncertain.

The CDR3 coding sequence is TGTGCCTGGAGTGTGGACAGTAATAACTATGGCTACACCTTC. It specifies CAWSVDSNNYGYTF. V usage is TRBV30 and J usage is TRBJ1-2; D possibly corresponds to TRBD1 (6 bases). The germline V gene has CDR1 GTSNPN and CDR2 SVGIG (reference sequence). Trimming left V 0 bases short and J 1 base short, with 9 bases between. The CDR3 has 14 residues.